The T cell receptor (beta chain) described here comes from a study of OX40 agonist ivuxolimab in advanced cancers. Regarding the study as a whole: Circulating CD4+ and CD8+ T cells showed clonal expansion by week 6 at 0.1 to 3.0 mg/kg.

Sequenced by immunoSEQ multiplex PCR; TCRdb stores in-frame clones only, minus some. This sample carries 70,000 or so clones, 75% to 95% of them seen once, and the ten largest clones take roughly 0.55%. The germline V and J ends were trimmed by 2 bases and 5 bases, with 9 bases remaining between them. This CDR3 comprises 13 residues. The V gene's germline CDR1 is KGHSH and CDR2 LQKENI. As regards this clone: Its specificity is not known.

This specimen was CD4+ or CD8+ T cells sorted from blood, taken in a trial of the OX40 agonist ivuxolimab. The receptor comes from an adult with an advanced solid tumor such as melanoma, head and neck, liver or kidney cancer. This sequence joins TRBV18 and TRBJ1-1; D is possibly TRBD1 (5 bases). The CDR3 region is CASSPTRGTEAFF. In nucleotides, the CDR3 is TGTGCCAGCTCACCAACGAGGGGAACTGAAGCTTTCTTT.